Each of the 25 T cell receptor beta chains below was sequenced from the same sample in a study of cytomegalovirus exposure and HLA in healthy donors (dated 2017 in TCRdb). The protocol used for the library was the immunoSEQ multiplex PCR assay. TCRdb's version of the immuneACCESS table is confined to in-frame rearrangements and falls short of the full clone set. An unresolved V gene accounts for under half of the shortfall where checked; the remainder is of unknown origin. The sample data list 140,000 or so clones, and around 89% of these were observed just once. The ten largest clonotypes hold 6.2% of the sample. The material sequenced was PBMCs. The receptors here all came from a woman aged 25 to 39 in good health and CMV-seropositive.

The chain carries TRBV9 and TRBJ2-6; D remains unclear. CDR1 and CDR2 from the germline V gene are SGDLS and YYNGEE. The CDR3 spans 17 residues. The V gene lost 2 bases and the J gene lost 1 base, with 13 bases spanning the gap. In DNA form, the CDR3 reads TGTGCCAGCAGCGTTTCCGGGTCCCTTTCTGGGGCCAACGTCCTGACTTTC. It yields the protein CASSVSGSLSGANVLTF.

This clone showed up just once. This chain connects TRBV19 to TRBJ1-6, with D tentatively TRBD1 (6 bases). Germline CDR1 LNHDA, CDR2 SQIVND (reference sequence). This CDR3 is built from 14 residues. Trimming took off 2 bases at V and 6 bases at J, with 8 bases between the two ends. The CDR3 spells CASSITGPNSPLHF. CDR3 sequence (DNA): TGTGCCAGTAGTATAACAGGGCCTAATTCACCCCTCCACTTT.

The rearrangement joins TRBV10-1 to TRBJ2-5; D gene uncertain. The CDR3 has 12 residues. V dropped 0 bases and J dropped 9 bases, with 8 bases sitting between them. Germline V lookup: CDR1 WNHNN, CDR2 SYGVQD (reference sequence). CDR3: CASSESVGPQYF. The CDR3 nucleotides are TGCGCCAGCAGTGAGTCAGTGGGCCCCCAGTACTTC.

V is TRBV11-2 and J is TRBJ2-7; 7 bases map to TRBD1. The V segment lost 4 bases and the J segment 1 base; nucleotides outside the gene matches: 19. This CDR3 spans 19 amino acids. Germline lookup yields CDR1 SGHAT and CDR2 FQNNGV. CDR3: CASSWALTGAFHLSYEQYF. The CDR3 nucleotides are TGTGCCAGCAGCTGGGCCCTTACAGGGGCCTTTCACCTTTCCTACGAGCAGTACTTC.

The rearrangement links TRBV2 to TRBJ2-3, with D tentatively TRBD1 (5 bases). The V gene's germline CDR1 is SNHLY and CDR2 FYNNEI. The length of the CDR3 is 15 residues. Trimming cost V 4 bases and J 0 bases, with 11 bases left between them. The CDR3, as DNA: TGTGCCAGCAGTGGGATGGACATCAGCACAGATACGCAGTATTTT. Protein: CASSGMDISTDTQYF. Drawing the rest from reference TRBV2 and TRBJ2-3, the complete variable domain is EPEVTQTPSHQVTQMGQEVILRCVPISNHLYFYWYRQILGQKVEFLVSFYNNEISEKSEIFDDQFSVERPDGSNFTLKIRSTKLEDSAMYFCASSGMDISTDTQYFGPGTRLTVL.

This rearrangement joins TRBV29-1 to TRBJ2-3; 10 bases fit TRBD2. Germline CDR1 reads SQVTM; CDR2 reads ANQGSEA. The CDR3 runs 15 residues. With V trimmed by 4 bases and J by 3 bases, 7 bases remained unmatched. The CDR3 DNA is TGCAGCGTTGGGGCTAGCGGGAGTTCGACAGATACGCAGTATTTT. Its protein product is CSVGASGSSTDTQYF.

The chain joins TRBV18 to TRBJ2-2; 8 bases map to TRBD2. This CDR3 has 15 residues. V dropped 11 bases and J dropped 6; count of bases not matched to a gene: 14. Germline V gene lookup returns CDR1 KGHSH and CDR2 LQKENI. CDR3 in amino acids: CAASPGAGAAGELFF. CDR3 sequence (DNA): TGTGCCGCCTCCCCGGGAGCGGGAGCCGCCGGGGAGCTGTTTTTT. Combining the CDR3 with reference TRBV18 and TRBJ2-2 gives the whole variable domain NAGVMQNPRHLVRRRGQEARLRCSPMKGHSHVYWYRQLPEEGLKFMVYLQKENIIDESGMPKERFSAEFPKEGPSILRIQQVVRGDSAAYFCAASPGAGAAGELFFGEGSRLTVL.

The chain carries TRBV6-6 and TRBJ2-3; D uncertain. Germline loops: CDR1 MNHNY, CDR2 SVGAGI (reference sequence). V was pared by 4 bases and J by 4 bases, with 12 bases between. This CDR3 has 14 residues. The chain's CDR3 is CASSWVQAADTQYF. CDR3 bases: TGTGCCAGCAGTTGGGTCCAGGCAGCAGATACGCAGTATTTT.

The V and J genes are TRBV6-1 and TRBJ2-6; D ambiguous. CDR1 and CDR2 from the germline V gene are MNHNS and SASEGT. V dropped 6 bases and J dropped 0 bases, with 9 bases sitting between them. The CDR3 consists of 15 residues. The CDR3 region has the DNA TGTGCCAGCAGCGCGGCGAGCTCTGGGGCCAACGTCCTGACTTTC. Amino acid sequence: CASSAASSGANVLTF.

This clone was recorded once. CDR3 protein: CAWIGQGAVQPQHF. The CDR3 region has the DNA TGTGCCTGGATAGGACAGGGGGCGGTTCAGCCCCAGCATTTT. V usage is TRBV30 and J usage is TRBJ1-5; TRBD1 matches 11 bases. This CDR3 contains 14 residues. CDR1 is GTSNPN and CDR2 is SVGIG in the germline V gene (reference sequence). V lost 4 bases, J lost 6 bases, and 5 bases stayed unmatched.

This clone was picked up one time. The chain is built from TRBV5-1 and TRBJ2-5; 8 bases match TRBD2. The trim removed 4 bases at V and 5 bases at J, leaving 16 bases unmatched. The CDR3 contains 17 residues. Germline V gene lookup returns CDR1 SGHRS and CDR2 YFSETQ. In DNA, the CDR3 is TGCGCCAGCAGCCCCGCTCGTAGCGGGGTCTCGGGGGAGACCCAGTACTTC. Encoded protein: CASSPARSGVSGETQYF.

This chain links TRBV5-1 with TRBJ2-5; D possibly corresponds to TRBD1 (6 bases). The CDR3 extends over 13 amino acids. The germline V and J ends were trimmed by 5 bases and 1 base, with 9 bases remaining between them. Looked up from germline, CDR1 is SGHRS and CDR2 is YFSETQ. CDR3 coding DNA: TGCGCCAGCAGGAGGGGGTCCCAAGAGACCCAGTACTTC. It is translated as CASRRGSQETQYF.

The chain recombines TRBV28 with TRBJ2-7, with D maybe TRBD2 (6 bases). Between the trimmed V and J ends, which lost 6 bases and 3 bases, there was a span of 12 bases. The CDR3 length is 13 residues. The germline CDR1 and CDR2 sequences are MDHEN and SYDVKM. The CDR3 loop reads CASSGRGFYEQYF. The CDR3 coding sequence is TGTGCCAGCAGCGGACGGGGGTTCTACGAGCAGTACTTC.

The chain combines TRBV28 with TRBJ1-1; D ambiguous. The CDR3 is 13 amino acids. V was trimmed by 2 bases and J by 1 base, leaving 5 bases between them. The V gene's germline CDR1 is MDHEN and CDR2 SYDVKM. The CDR3, as DNA: TGTGCCAGCAGTTTAGTCGGGAACACTGAAGCTTTCTTT. It is translated as CASSLVGNTEAFF.

The chain carries TRBV19 and TRBJ2-7, with D maybe TRBD1 (6 bases). CDR3 length: 12 residues. Deletions cut 10 bases from V and 3 bases from J, with 13 bases between. In germline, CDR1 is LNHDA, CDR2 SQIVND (reference sequence). The CDR3, as DNA: TGTGCCACCAAGACAGGCAGCTACGAGCAGTACTTC. This encodes CATKTGSYEQYF.

The chain couples TRBV5-1 to TRBJ2-7; 7 bases line up with TRBD1. V was pared by 1 base and J by 1 base, with 5 bases of the junction left unmatched. CDR3 length: 15 residues. Looked up from germline, CDR1 is SGHRS and CDR2 is YFSETQ. For the CDR3, the DNA is TGCGCCAGCAGCTTGCATCAGGGGGTATCCTACGAGCAGTACTTC. Its protein is CASSLHQGVSYEQYF.

This clone appeared a single time. The CDR3 bases are TGTGCCAGCAGCTTAGGTGGGCTCACCTACAATGAGCAGTTCTTC. It is translated as CASSLGGLTYNEQFF. This rearrangement joins TRBV13 to TRBJ2-1; D uncertain. V was clipped by 0 bases and J by 2 bases, with 8 bases between them. Per germline, CDR1 PRHDT and CDR2 FYEKMQ (reference sequence). The CDR3 sequence is 15 residues long.

V usage is TRBV6-5 and J usage is TRBJ2-7, with 8 bases lining up with TRBD2. CDR1 and CDR2 from the germline V gene are MNHEY and SVGAGI. This CDR3 is 11 amino acids long. V lost 9 bases and J lost 6; bases outside the gene matches: 4. The CDR3 sequence is CARKRELEQYF. The CDR3 coding sequence is TGTGCCAGGAAGCGGGAGCTCGAGCAGTACTTC.

The gene calls are TRBV9 and TRBJ2-3; 16 bases fit TRBD2. The trim removed 5 bases at V and 0 bases at J, leaving 6 bases unmatched. This CDR3 spans 18 amino acids. The germline V gene encodes CDR1 SGDLS and CDR2 YYNGEE. The CDR3 protein is CASRSGTSGGASTDTQYF. DNA for the CDR3: TGTGCCAGCAGGTCCGGGACTAGCGGGGGGGCCAGCACAGATACGCAGTATTTT.

The rearrangement joins TRBV6-5 to TRBJ2-3; the D gene is possibly TRBD2 (5 bases). V lost 11 bases and J lost 2, with 17 bases in between. The CDR3 is 14 amino acids. Looked up from germline, CDR1 is MNHEY and CDR2 is SVGAGI. CDR3 in DNA: TGTGCCGCCAGGCCGGGAATAAACACAGATACGCAGTATTTT. Translating gives CAARPGINTDTQYF.

The rearrangement links TRBV7-6 to TRBJ1-1, with 8 bases lining up with TRBD1. Germline V CDR1 and CDR2: SGHVS, FNYEAQ. V shed 5 bases, J shed 6 bases, and the junction held 20 bases outside the gene matches. The CDR3 sequence is 18 residues long. The CDR3, as DNA: TGTGCCAGCAGCCCTCGTCCCGGGACAGGACGGAAAGGGTCTGAAGCTTTCTTT. Translation gives CASSPRPGTGRKGSEAFF.

The rearrangement links TRBV28 to TRBJ1-5, with no clear D. In germline, CDR1 is MDHEN, CDR2 SYDVKM. This CDR3 region has 14 residues. With 4 bases removed from V and 0 bases from J, the gap between germline ends came to 7 bases. The CDR3 DNA reads as TGTGCCAGCAGTTGGGAGTCTAGCAATCAGCCCCAGCATTTT. This encodes CASSWESSNQPQHF.

The chain joins TRBV13 to TRBJ1-1, with 7 bases lining up with TRBD1. CDR1 is PRHDT, CDR2 FYEKMQ, per germline (reference sequence). This CDR3 is 14 amino acids long. Losses at the gene ends were 5 bases for V and 5 bases for J; bases not matched to a gene: 8. Here the CDR3 reads CASSPSRGQTEAFF. CDR3 in DNA: TGTGCCAGCAGCCCCAGCCGGGGACAGACTGAAGCTTTCTTT. Complete variable domain (other parts from reference TRBV13 and TRBJ1-1): AAGVIQSPRHLIKEKRETATLKCYPIPRHDTVYWYQQGPGQDPQFLISFYEKMQSDKGSIPDRFSAQQFSDYHSELNMSSLELGDSALYFCASSPSRGQTEAFFGQGTRLTVV.

The V and J genes are TRBV5-5 and TRBJ1-4, with D tentatively TRBD1 (5 bases). The length of the CDR3 is 16 residues. Per germline, CDR1 SGHKS and CDR2 YYEKEE (reference sequence). V shed 4 bases and J shed 0 bases, with 13 bases lying between them. The CDR3 sequence is CASSRGTDSTNEKLFF. As DNA, the CDR3 is TGTGCCAGCAGCCGGGGGACTGACTCAACTAATGAAAAACTGTTTTTT.

This clone was recorded a few times. The gene calls are TRBV18 and TRBJ2-5; 10 bases line up with TRBD1. CDR3 length equals 14 residues. J gave up 5 bases and V 3 bases, and 3 bases lay outside the gene matches. CDR1 is KGHSH, CDR2 LQKENI, per germline. The CDR3 DNA follows: TGTGCCAGCTCACCGACAGGGGGCGCGGAGACCCAGTACTTC. The encoded protein is CASSPTGGAETQYF.